The rows below give T cell receptor beta chains drawn from one sample of a study of T cells in Graves' hyperthyroidism and ophthalmopathy. In TCRdb, the multiplex PCR reads were re-called with MiXCR into one record per CDR3 protein. The sample records hundreds of thousands of distinct CDR3 sequences, roughly 37% being singletons. The sample comprised blood. The receptor set was obtained from a man between 18 and 29 years old with Graves' hyperthyroidism. Each CDR3 is given with its conserved first and last residue. A D gene is named only where the DNA matches it firmly. Where a row states a size, it is once, few, many or the class of an expanded clone; other rows omit it.

clone size,J gene,D gene,V gene,CDR3 protein,CDR3 DNA
many,TRBJ2-5,NA,TRBV7-9,CARSGGPAETQYF,TGTGCCAGGTCTGGGGGCCCTGCAGAGACCCAGTACTTC
NA,TRBJ2-7,NA,TRBV20-1,CSARQVNYEQYF,TGCAGTGCTAGACAGGTTAACTACGAGCAGTACTTC
NA,TRBJ1-1,NA,TRBV20-1,CSPRLGNTEAFF,TGCAGTCCCCGCTTGGGGAACACTGAAGCTTTCTTT
many,TRBJ1-5,NA,TRBV15,CATARDSGNQPQHF,TGTGCCACCGCTCGGGATTCGGGCAATCAGCCCCAGCATTTT
NA,TRBJ1-3,NA,TRBV20-1,CSARDPGASGNTIYF,TGCAGTGCTAGAGACCCAGGAGCCTCTGGAAACACCATATATTTT
NA,TRBJ1-3,TRBD1,TRBV9,CASSLTGGPGNTIYF,TGTGCCAGCAGCTTGACAGGGGGCCCTGGAAACACCATATATTTT
many,TRBJ1-3,TRBD1,TRBV29-1,CSVVGTGDSGNTIYF,TGCAGCGTTGTCGGGACAGGTGACTCTGGAAACACCATATATTTT
few,TRBJ2-7,TRBD1,TRBV20-1,CSAPQGENYEQYF,TGCAGTGCTCCCCAGGGGGAGAACTACGAGCAGTACTTC
NA,TRBJ2-7,TRBD1,TRBV20-1,CSARARQGAIYEQYF,TGCAGTGCTAGAGCCAGACAGGGGGCAATCTACGAGCAGTACTTC
NA,TRBJ1-3,TRBD1,TRBV19,CASSHTGDGNTIYF,TGTGCCAGTAGCCATACAGGGGATGGAAACACCATATATTTT
NA,TRBJ2-5,NA,TRBV6-5,CASSVQGKETQYF,TGTGCCAGCAGTGTACAGGGAAAAGAGACCCAGTACTTC
NA,TRBJ1-3,NA,TRBV29-1,CSVELGVGDTIYF,TGCAGCGTTGAGTTGGGAGTTGGGGACACCATATATTTT
once,TRBJ2-7,NA,TRBV2,CASSLSEGPYEQYF,TGTGCCAGCAGTTTGTCGGAGGGCCCCTACGAGCAGTACTTC
many,TRBJ2-7,TRBD1,TRBV4-1,CASSQGQGAYEQYF,TGCGCCAGCAGCCAGGGACAGGGGGCCTACGAGCAGTACTTC
NA,TRBJ2-7,TRBD2,TRBV25-1,CASSLLGREGSEQYF,TGTGCCAGCAGCTTGTTGGGCAGGGAGGGTAGCGAGCAGTACTTC
many,TRBJ2-5,TRBD2,TRBV29-1,CSVGRTSGFEETQYF,TGCAGCGTTGGCAGGACTAGCGGGTTTGAAGAGACCCAGTACTTC
many,TRBJ2-6,NA,TRBV5-4,CASSFGGRSSGANVLTF,TGTGCCAGCAGCTTTGGGGGCAGAAGCTCTGGGGCCAACGTCCTGACTTTC
many,TRBJ1-3,NA,TRBV7-6,CASSPWGEPGSGNTIYF,TGTGCCAGCAGCCCTTGGGGAGAGCCCGGCTCTGGAAACACCATATATTTT
once,TRBJ1-1,TRBD1,TRBV28,CASSLIQSGQGGLAFF,TGTGCCAGCAGTCTGATTCAGAGCGGACAGGGTGGTTTGGCTTTCTTT
many,TRBJ1-5,NA,TRBV2,CASNGRSNSNQPQHF,TGTGCCAGCAACGGACGGTCAAATAGCAATCAGCCCCAGCATTTT
few,TRBJ1-3,NA,TRBV20-1,CSASPSDRHSGNTIYF,TGCAGTGCTAGCCCTTCCGACAGGCACTCTGGAAACACCATATATTTT
NA,TRBJ1-6,TRBD1,TRBV10-3,CAISPGQGRGSPLHF,TGTGCCATCAGTCCGGGACAGGGAAGAGGGTCACCCCTCCACTTT
NA,TRBJ1-1,NA,TRBV10-3,CASGYGGVTEAFF,TGTGCCAGCGGTTACGGAGGGGTCACTGAAGCTTTCTTT
few,TRBJ2-7,NA,TRBV6-5,CASIATRGSHEQYF,TGTGCCAGCATTGCCACCAGGGGCTCCCACGAGCAGTACTTC
once,TRBJ1-1,NA,TRBV5-8,CATNPGHLNTEAFF,TGTGCCACCAACCCGGGACACCTAAACACTGAAGCTTTCTTT
NA,TRBJ2-7,TRBD2,TRBV4-1,CASSLWTSGRSHEQYF,TGCGCCAGCAGCCTGTGGACTAGCGGGAGGTCCCACGAGCAGTACTTC
many,TRBJ2-5,NA,TRBV7-8,CASSSLGTSQETQYF,TGTGCCAGCAGCTCCCTAGGCACTAGCCAAGAGACCCAGTACTTC
many,TRBJ2-7,NA,TRBV15,CATSREMAGIGLHEQYF,TGTGCCACCAGCAGAGAGATGGCCGGGATTGGCCTCCACGAGCAGTACTTC
few,TRBJ2-7,NA,TRBV11-3,CASSSGMNYEQYF,TGTGCCAGCAGCTCCGGGATGAACTACGAGCAGTACTTC
many,TRBJ2-7,NA,TRBV7-8,CASSLVPTEEYF,TGTGCCAGCAGCTTAGTTCCGACGGAGGAGTACTTC
few,TRBJ1-1,TRBD1,TRBV15,CATSTRDRAAREAFF,TGTGCCACCAGCACACGGGACAGGGCCGCCCGTGAAGCTTTCTTT
NA,TRBJ1-5,NA,TRBV6-5,CASSSGVVNQPQHF,TGTGCCAGCAGTTCCGGGGTGGTCAATCAGCCCCAGCATTTT
NA,TRBJ1-1,NA,TRBV19,CASSIIKGSWNTEAFF,TGTGCCAGTAGTATAATAAAGGGGTCATGGAACACTGAAGCTTTCTTT
NA,TRBJ2-1,NA,TRBV2,CASSETGSSEQFF,TGTGCCAGCAGTGAAACAGGGTCTAGTGAGCAGTTCTTC
many,TRBJ2-7,NA,TRBV10-2,CASSEGGRGEQYF,TGCGCCAGCAGTGAGGGCGGTCGCGGCGAGCAGTACTTC
NA,TRBJ2-7,TRBD2,TRBV10-3,CAISEQMVTSGYEQYF,TGTGCCATCAGTGAGCAGATGGTAACTAGCGGCTACGAGCAGTACTTC
many,TRBJ1-1,NA,TRBV29-1,CSAEGRAMNTEAFF,TGCAGCGCTGAAGGTCGGGCGATGAACACTGAAGCTTTCTTT
NA,TRBJ1-4,TRBD1,TRBV20-1,CSARGLDRGDEKLFF,TGCAGTGCTAGAGGACTTGACAGGGGGGATGAAAAACTGTTTTTT
few,TRBJ1-1,NA,TRBV11-2,CASSLGPLGEQTEAFF,TGTGCCAGCAGCTTAGGTCCTCTGGGAGAACAGACTGAAGCTTTCTTT
NA,TRBJ2-7,TRBD2,TRBV4-1,CASSRYLAGGPYEQYF,TGCGCCAGCAGCCGCTATTTAGCGGGGGGGCCCTACGAGCAGTACTTC
NA,TRBJ1-3,NA,TRBV5-1,CASAADGSGNTVYF,TGCGCCAGCGCCGCCGATGGCTCTGGAAACACCGTATATTTT
few,TRBJ2-7,TRBD1,TRBV10-3,CATHRGNSYEQYF,TGTGCCACACACAGGGGGAACTCCTACGAGCAGTACTTC
NA,TRBJ1-1,NA,TRBV7-2,CASSSVEKGNTEAFF,TGTGCCAGCAGCTCAGTCGAGAAAGGTAACACTGAAGCTTTCTTT
many,TRBJ1-2,NA,TRBV2,CASVSNYGYTF,TGTGCCAGCGTTAGTAACTATGGCTACACCTTC
NA,TRBJ1-2,NA,TRBV12-3/TRBV12-4,CASSEPGRSEGYTF,TGTGCCAGCAGTGAACCCGGCAGAAGTGAAGGCTACACCTTC
medium-sized,TRBJ1-6,TRBD1,TRBV7-3,CASSLTGGDSPLHF,TGTGCCAGCAGCCTGACAGGGGGTGATTCACCCCTCCACTTT
few,TRBJ1-1,NA,TRBV7-9,CASSGSRGTNTEAFF,TGTGCCAGCAGCGGAAGTCGGGGGACGAACACTGAAGCTTTCTTT
many,TRBJ1-6,NA,TRBV2,CASSETSDSPLHF,TGTGCCAGCAGTGAAACCTCGGATTCACCCCTCCACTTT
many,TRBJ2-2,TRBD2,TRBV7-3,CASSLMSSGDGELFF,TGTGCCAGCAGCTTAATGTCTAGCGGAGACGGGGAGCTGTTTTTT